The sequence of this TCR beta chain was determined in a study of T cell responses to AZD1222 COVID-19 vaccine. Broader study findings: Baseline testing showed seropositivity in only a handful of AZD1222 recipients. Researchers report vaccine-associated CD4 TCRs spanning spike, with dominance at 160-218 and 743-854. Reports say nearly half of spike-specific TCRs go after unmutated variant regions.

On this clone: The antigen is not known.

This CDR3 is 13 amino acids long. The ends were cut back, 6 bases at V and 5 bases at J, with 13 bases in the middle. Germline CDR1 and CDR2: KGHSH and LQKENI. TCRdb's copy holds only in-frame clones and misses some; the assay was immunoSEQ multiplex PCR. The table shows 40,000 to 45,000 clones, with around 80% occurring only once. The sequencing used peripheral blood, collected on day 0 of AZD1222 vaccination. V is TRBV18 and J is TRBJ2-5; D unresolved. This TCR derives from an adult in good health. The DNA for the CDR3 is TGTGCCAGCTCCCCTCCGAACGGGGAGACCCAGTACTTC. Protein sequence: CASSPPNGETQYF.